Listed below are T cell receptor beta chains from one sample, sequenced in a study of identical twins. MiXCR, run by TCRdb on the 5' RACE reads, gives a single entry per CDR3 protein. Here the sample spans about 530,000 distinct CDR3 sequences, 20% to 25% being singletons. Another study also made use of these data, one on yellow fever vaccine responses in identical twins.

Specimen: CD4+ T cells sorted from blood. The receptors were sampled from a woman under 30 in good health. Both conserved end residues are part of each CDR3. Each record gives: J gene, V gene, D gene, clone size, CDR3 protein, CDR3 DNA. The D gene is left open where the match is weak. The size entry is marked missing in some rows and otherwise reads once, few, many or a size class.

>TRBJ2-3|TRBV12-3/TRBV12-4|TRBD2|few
CASSLFSGGATDTQYF
TGTGCCAGCAGTTTGTTCAGCGGGGGGGCAACAGATACGCAGTATTTT
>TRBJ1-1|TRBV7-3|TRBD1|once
CASSASGGSNTEAFF
TGTGCCAGCAGCGCCTCAGGGGGTTCGAACACTGAAGCTTTCTTT
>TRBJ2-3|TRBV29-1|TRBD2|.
CSVGASGTGDTQYF
TGCAGCGTTGGGGCTAGCGGGACGGGAGATACGCAGTATTTT
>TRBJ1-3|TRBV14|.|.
CASSHTENTIYF
TGTGCCAGCAGCCATACGGAAAACACCATATATTTT
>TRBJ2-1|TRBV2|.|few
CASSEGDTYNEQFF
TGTGCCAGCAGTGAAGGGGATACTTACAATGAGCAGTTCTTC
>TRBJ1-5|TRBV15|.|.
CATSRAGSGGQPQHF
TGTGCCACCAGCAGAGCCGGGTCTGGGGGTCAGCCCCAGCATTTT
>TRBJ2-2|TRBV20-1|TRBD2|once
CCASRRERSTGELFF
TGCTGTGCTAGTAGGCGGGAGAGGTCCACCGGGGAGCTGTTTTTT
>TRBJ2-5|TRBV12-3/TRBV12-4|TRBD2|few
CASSLLAAKETQYF
TGTGCCAGCAGTCTTCTAGCGGCAAAAGAGACCCAGTACTTC
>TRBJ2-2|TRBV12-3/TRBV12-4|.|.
CASRNENTGELFF
TGTGCCAGCAGAAACGAGAACACCGGGGAGCTGTTTTTT
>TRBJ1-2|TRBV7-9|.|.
CATRFGGTANYGYTF
TGTGCCACTCGGTTCGGAGGAACCGCTAACTATGGCTACACCTTC
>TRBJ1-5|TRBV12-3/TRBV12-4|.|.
CASSWRGNQPQHF
TGTGCCAGCAGTTGGCGAGGCAATCAGCCCCAGCATTTT
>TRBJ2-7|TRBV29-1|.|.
CSVEDALEQYF
TGCAGCGTTGAAGACGCCCTCGAGCAGTACTTC
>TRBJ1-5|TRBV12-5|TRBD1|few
CASGTGESNQPQHF
TGTGCTAGTGGCACAGGGGAGAGCAATCAGCCCCAGCATTTT
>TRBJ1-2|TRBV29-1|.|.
CSVLFNSGYTF
TGCAGCGTTCTTTTTAACAGCGGCTACACCTTC
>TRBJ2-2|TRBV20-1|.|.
CSATRRGRNTGELFF
TGCAGTGCTACCAGGAGGGGGAGGAACACCGGGGAGCTGTTTTTT
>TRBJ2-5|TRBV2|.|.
CASRPGTIGETQYF
TGTGCCAGCAGACCCGGGACAATTGGGGAGACCCAGTACTTC
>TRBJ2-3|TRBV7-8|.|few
CASSRTDLTDTQYF
TGTGCCAGCAGCCGGACAGACCTCACAGATACGCAGTATTTT
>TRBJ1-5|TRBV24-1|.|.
CATRGPQHF
TGTGCCACCCGTGGGCCCCAGCATTTT
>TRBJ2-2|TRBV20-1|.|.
CSATSSAGVTGELFF
TGCAGTGCAACGAGTTCGGCAGGGGTCACCGGGGAGCTGTTTTTT
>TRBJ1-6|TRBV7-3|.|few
CASSLSTGYNSPLHF
TGTGCCAGCAGCTTATCGACAGGCTATAATTCACCCCTCCACTTT
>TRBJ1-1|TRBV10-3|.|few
CASSGVLNTEAFF
TGTGCCAGTTCTGGAGTGTTGAACACTGAAGCTTTCTTT
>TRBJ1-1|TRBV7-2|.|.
CASTSRRNTEAFF
TGTGCCAGCACCTCTCGGAGGAACACTGAAGCTTTCTTT
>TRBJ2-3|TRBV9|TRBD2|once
CASSVADSGSTDTQYF
TGTGCCAGCAGCGTAGCCGATAGCGGGAGCACAGATACGCAGTATTTT
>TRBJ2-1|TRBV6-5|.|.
CASSYSRGRSNEQFF
TGTGCCAGCAGTTACTCGAGGGGCAGGTCCAATGAGCAGTTCTTC
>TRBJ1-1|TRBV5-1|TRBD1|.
CASSWGDRKNTEAFF
TGCGCCAGCAGCTGGGGGGACAGGAAGAACACTGAAGCTTTCTTT
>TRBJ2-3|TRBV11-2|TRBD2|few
CASSLAASGVRDTQYF
TGTGCCAGCAGCTTAGCGGCTAGCGGGGTTCGCGATACGCAGTATTTT
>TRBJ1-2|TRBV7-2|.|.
CASSSVRANYGYTF
TGTGCCAGCAGCTCAGTACGAGCTAACTATGGCTACACCTTC
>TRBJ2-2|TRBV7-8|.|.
CASTISRAYTGELFF
TGTGCCAGCACCATTTCTAGGGCTTACACCGGGGAGCTGTTTTTT
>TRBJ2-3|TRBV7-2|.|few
CASSRTSGWSDTQYF
TGTGCCAGCAGCAGGACTTCAGGGTGGTCAGATACGCAGTATTTT
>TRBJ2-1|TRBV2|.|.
CASSVWGTYNEQFF
TGTGCCAGCAGTGTATGGGGGACCTACAATGAGCAGTTCTTC
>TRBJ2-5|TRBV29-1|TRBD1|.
CSVALGQGQETQYF
TGCAGCGTTGCTTTGGGACAGGGGCAAGAGACCCAGTACTTC
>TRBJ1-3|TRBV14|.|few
CASSLGPLSGNTIYF
TGTGCCAGCAGCCTGGGACCGCTCTCTGGAAACACCATATATTTT
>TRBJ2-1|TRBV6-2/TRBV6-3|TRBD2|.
CASSFRGRDRDEQFF
TGTGCCAGCAGTTTTCGCGGGAGGGACCGGGATGAGCAGTTCTTC
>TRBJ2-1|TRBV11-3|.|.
CASSLGGTLSYNEQFF
TGTGCCAGCAGCTTAGGAGGGACACTTTCCTACAATGAGCAGTTCTTC
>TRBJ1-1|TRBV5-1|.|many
CASSPGQNTEAFF
TGCGCCAGCAGCCCGGGACAGAACACTGAAGCTTTCTTT
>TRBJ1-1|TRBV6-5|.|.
CASSSPRDHTEAFF
TGTGCCAGCAGTTCTCCGAGGGACCACACTGAAGCTTTCTTT
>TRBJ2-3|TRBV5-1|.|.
CASSPWSSRTDTQYF
TGCGCCAGCAGCCCATGGAGCTCTCGGACAGATACGCAGTATTTT
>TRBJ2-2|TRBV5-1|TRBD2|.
CASSLRASGSTRELFF
TGCGCCAGCAGCTTGCGTGCTAGCGGGAGCACCCGGGAGCTGTTTTTT
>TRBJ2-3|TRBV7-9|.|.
CASAGTNERNTQYF
TGTGCCAGCGCTGGGACCAACGAACGGAATACGCAGTATTTT
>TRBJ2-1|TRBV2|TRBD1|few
CASSGGTAEKQFF
TGTGCCAGCAGTGGGGGGACAGCCGAGAAGCAGTTCTTC
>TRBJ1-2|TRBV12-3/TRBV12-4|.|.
CASSNQGSLGGYTF
TGTGCCAGCAGCAATCAGGGGTCCCTGGGTGGCTACACCTTC
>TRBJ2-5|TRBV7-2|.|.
CASRRGEETQYF
TGTGCCAGCAGGAGGGGGGAAGAGACCCAGTACTTC
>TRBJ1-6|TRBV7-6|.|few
CASSATGTANSPLHF
TGTGCCAGCAGCGCGACCGGGACGGCTAATTCACCCCTCCACTTT
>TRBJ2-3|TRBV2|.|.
CASSEGPADTDTQYF
TGTGCCAGCAGTGAAGGGCCAGCGGACACAGATACGCAGTATTTT
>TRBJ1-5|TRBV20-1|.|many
CSATLRDGSNQPQHF
TGCAGTGCTACGTTAAGGGACGGTAGCAATCAGCCCCAGCATTTT
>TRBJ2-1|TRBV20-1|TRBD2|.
CSARDSRTSGYNEQFF
TGCAGTGCTAGAGATAGTAGGACTAGCGGGTACAATGAGCAGTTCTTC
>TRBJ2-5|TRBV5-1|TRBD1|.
CASSGTGGAGETQYF
TGCGCCAGCAGCGGGACAGGCGGAGCCGGGGAGACCCAGTACTTC
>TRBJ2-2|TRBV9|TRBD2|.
CASSRSAGGPGELFF
TGTGCCAGCAGCCGATCAGCGGGAGGACCCGGGGAGCTGTTTTTT
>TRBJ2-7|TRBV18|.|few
CASSPVQGPHEQYF
TGTGCCAGCTCACCAGTACAGGGTCCCCACGAGCAGTACTTC